The T cell receptor beta chain under discussion was sequenced for a study of chemoradiotherapy in HPV16-positive cancers. The CDR3 contains 15 residues. The germline gives CDR1 MNHEY, CDR2 SMNVEV (reference sequence). The V gene lost 3 bases and the J gene lost 3 bases, with 12 bases spanning the gap. Method: immunoSEQ multiplex PCR; TCRdb's copy keeps in-frame clones and lacks some. The sample lists 10,000 to 15,000 clones, about 77% seen once, with approximately 2.4% in the top ten. The gene calls are TRBV27 and TRBJ1-5; tentatively, D is TRBD1 (5 bases). The receptor's source is a human donor with HPV-associated anogenital cancer. Sampling was carried out from a patient who underwent chemoradiotherapy. CDR3 amino acids: CASSFSREVNQPQHF. Written as DNA, the CDR3 is TGTGCCAGCAGTTTTAGCAGGGAGGTCAATCAGCCCCAGCATTTT.